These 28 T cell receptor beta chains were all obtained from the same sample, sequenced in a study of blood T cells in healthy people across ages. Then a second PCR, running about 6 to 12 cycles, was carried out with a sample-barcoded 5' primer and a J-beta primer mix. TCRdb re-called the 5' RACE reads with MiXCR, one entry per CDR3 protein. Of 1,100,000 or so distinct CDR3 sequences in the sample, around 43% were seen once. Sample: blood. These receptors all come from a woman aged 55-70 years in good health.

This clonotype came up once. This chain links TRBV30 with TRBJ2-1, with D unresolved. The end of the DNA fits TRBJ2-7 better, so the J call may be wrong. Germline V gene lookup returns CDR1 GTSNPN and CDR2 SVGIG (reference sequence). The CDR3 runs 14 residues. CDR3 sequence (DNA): TGTGCCGGCAACTGGGGTAACTCCTACAATGAGCAGTACTTC. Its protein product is CAGNWGNSYNEQYF.

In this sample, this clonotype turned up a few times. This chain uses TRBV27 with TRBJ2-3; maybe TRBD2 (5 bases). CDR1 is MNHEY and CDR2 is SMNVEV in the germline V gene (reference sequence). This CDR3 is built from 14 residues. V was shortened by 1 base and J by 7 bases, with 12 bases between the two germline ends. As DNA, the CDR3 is TGTGCCAGCAGTTTATGGGCCCAGACTAATACGCAGTATTTT. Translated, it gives CASSLWAQTNTQYF.

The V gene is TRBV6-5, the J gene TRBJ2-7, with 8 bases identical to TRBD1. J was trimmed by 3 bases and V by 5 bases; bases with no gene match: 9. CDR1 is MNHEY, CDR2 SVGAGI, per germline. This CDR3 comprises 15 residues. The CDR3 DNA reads TGTGCCAGCAGTCTATCCGGGACAGGATTCTACGAGCAGTACTTC. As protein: CASSLSGTGFYEQYF.

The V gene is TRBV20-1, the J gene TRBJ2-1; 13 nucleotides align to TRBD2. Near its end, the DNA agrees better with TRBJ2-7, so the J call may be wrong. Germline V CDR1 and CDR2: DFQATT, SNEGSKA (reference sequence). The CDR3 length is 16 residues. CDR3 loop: CSRKSLAGGTYNEQYF. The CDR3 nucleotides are TGCAGTCGGAAATCACTAGCGGGAGGGACCTACAATGAGCAGTACTTC.

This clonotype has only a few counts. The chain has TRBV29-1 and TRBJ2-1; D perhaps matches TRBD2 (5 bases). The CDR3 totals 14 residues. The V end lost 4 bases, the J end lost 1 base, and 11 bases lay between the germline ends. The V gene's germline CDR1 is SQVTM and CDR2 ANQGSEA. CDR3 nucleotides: TGCAGCGTTGCGGGGATCGGATCCTACAATGAGCAGTTCTTC. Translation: CSVAGIGSYNEQFF.

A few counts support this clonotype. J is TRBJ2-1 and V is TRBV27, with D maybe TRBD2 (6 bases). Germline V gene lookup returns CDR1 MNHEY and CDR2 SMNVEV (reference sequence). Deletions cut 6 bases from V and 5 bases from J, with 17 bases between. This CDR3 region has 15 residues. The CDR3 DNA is TGTGCCAGCAGGGAGGGCCTTTTTATAAACAATGAGCAGTTCTTC. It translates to CASREGLFINNEQFF.

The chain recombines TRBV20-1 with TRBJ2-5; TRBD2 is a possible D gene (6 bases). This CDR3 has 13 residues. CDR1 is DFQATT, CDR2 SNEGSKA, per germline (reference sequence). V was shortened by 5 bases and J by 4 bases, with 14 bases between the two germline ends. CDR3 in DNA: TGCAGTGCTCCCCCGGGAGACGGAGAGACCCAGTACTTC. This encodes CSAPPGDGETQYF.

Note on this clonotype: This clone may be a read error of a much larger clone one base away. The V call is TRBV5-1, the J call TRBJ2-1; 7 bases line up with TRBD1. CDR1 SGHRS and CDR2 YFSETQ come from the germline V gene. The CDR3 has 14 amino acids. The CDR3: CANSEGASYNEQFF. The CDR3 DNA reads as TGCGCCAACAGCGAGGGGGCATCCTACAATGAGCAGTTCTTC.

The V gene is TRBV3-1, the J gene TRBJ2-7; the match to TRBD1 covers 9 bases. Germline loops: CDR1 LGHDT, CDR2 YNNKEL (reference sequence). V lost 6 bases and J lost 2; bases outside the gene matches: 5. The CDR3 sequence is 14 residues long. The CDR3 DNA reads TGTGCCAGCAGTGCGCGGACAGGGGCCTACGAGCAGTACTTC. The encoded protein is CASSARTGAYEQYF.

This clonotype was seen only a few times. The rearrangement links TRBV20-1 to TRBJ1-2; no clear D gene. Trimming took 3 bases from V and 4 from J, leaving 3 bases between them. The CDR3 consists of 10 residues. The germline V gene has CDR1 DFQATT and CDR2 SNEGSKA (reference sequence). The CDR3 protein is CSASVYGYTF. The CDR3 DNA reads TGCAGTGCTAGCGTCTATGGCTACACCTTC.

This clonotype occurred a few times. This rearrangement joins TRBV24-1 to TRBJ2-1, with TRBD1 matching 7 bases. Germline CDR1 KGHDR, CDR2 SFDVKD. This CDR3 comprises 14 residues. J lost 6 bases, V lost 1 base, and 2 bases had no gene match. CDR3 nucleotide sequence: TGTGCCACCAGTGATTTTAACAGGGGCAATGAGCAGTTCTTC. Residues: CATSDFNRGNEQFF.

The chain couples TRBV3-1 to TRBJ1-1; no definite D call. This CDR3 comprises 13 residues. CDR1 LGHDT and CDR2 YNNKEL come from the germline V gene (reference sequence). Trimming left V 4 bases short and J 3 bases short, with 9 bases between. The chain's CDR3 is CASSRADYTEAFF. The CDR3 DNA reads TGTGCCAGCAGCCGCGCGGACTACACTGAAGCTTTCTTT.

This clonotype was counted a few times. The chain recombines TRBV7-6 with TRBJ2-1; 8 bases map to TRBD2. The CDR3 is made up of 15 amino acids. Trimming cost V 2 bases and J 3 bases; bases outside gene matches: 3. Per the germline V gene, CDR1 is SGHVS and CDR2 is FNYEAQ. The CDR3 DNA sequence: TGTGCCAGCAGCTTATACGGGAGGGGCTACAATGAGCAGTTCTTC. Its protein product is CASSLYGRGYNEQFF. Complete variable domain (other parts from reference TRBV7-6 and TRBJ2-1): GAGVSQSPRYKVTKRGQDVALRCDPISGHVSLYWYRQALGQGPEFLTYFNYEAQQDKSGLPNDRFSAERPEGSISTLTIQRTEQRDSAMYRCASSLYGRGYNEQFFGPGTRLTVL.

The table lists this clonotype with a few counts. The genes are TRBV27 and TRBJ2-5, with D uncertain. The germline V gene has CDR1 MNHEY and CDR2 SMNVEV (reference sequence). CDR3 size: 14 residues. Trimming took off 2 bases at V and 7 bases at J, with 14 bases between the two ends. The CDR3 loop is CASSLGPPGGTQYF. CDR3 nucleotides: TGTGCCAGCAGTTTAGGTCCTCCAGGCGGGACCCAGTACTTC.

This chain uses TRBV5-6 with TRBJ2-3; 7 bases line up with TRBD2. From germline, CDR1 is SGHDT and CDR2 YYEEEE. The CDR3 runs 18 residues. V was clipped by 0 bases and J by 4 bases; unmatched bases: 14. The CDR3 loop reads CASSLVGGWRQSPDTQYF. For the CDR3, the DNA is TGTGCCAGCAGCTTGGTCGGGGGGTGGAGGCAGAGTCCAGATACGCAGTATTTT. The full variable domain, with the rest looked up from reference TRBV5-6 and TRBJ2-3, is DAGVTQSPTHLIKTRGQQVTLRCSPKSGHDTVSWYQQALGQGPQFIFQYYEEEERQRGNFPDRFSGHQFPNYSSELNVNALLLGDSALYLCASSLVGGWRQSPDTQYFGPGTRLTVL.

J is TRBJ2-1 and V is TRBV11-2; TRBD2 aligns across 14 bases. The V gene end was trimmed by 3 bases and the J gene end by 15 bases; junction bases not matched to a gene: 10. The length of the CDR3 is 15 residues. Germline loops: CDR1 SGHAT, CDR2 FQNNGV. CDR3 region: CASSFSGTSGRVVFF. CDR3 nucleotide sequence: TGTGCCAGCAGCTTTTCCGGGACTAGCGGGAGAGTGGTGTTCTTC.

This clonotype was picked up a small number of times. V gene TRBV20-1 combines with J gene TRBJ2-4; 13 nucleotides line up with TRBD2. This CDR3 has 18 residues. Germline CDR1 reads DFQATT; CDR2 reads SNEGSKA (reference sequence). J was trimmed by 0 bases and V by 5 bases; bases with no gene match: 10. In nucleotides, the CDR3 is TGCAGTGCTCATACTAGCGGGAGGGCTGAAGTAGCCAAAAACATTCAGTACTTC. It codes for CSAHTSGRAEVAKNIQYF.

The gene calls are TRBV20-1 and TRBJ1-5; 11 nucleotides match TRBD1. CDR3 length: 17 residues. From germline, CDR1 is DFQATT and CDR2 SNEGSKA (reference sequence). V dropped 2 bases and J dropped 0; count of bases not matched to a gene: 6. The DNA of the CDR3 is TGCAGTGCTAGACCAGGGACAGGGGGATATAGCAATCAGCCCCAGCATTTT. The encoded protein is CSARPGTGGYSNQPQHF.

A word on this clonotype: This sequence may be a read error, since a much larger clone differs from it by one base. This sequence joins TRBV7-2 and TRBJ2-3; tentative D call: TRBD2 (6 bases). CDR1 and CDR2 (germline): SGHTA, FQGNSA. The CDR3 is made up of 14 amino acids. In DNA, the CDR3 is TGTGTCAGCAGCTTAGGGGAGGTCACAGATACGCAGTATTTT. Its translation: CVSSLGEVTDTQYF. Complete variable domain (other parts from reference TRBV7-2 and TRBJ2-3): GAGVSQSPSNKVTEKGKDVELRCDPISGHTALYWYRQSLGQGLEFLIYFQGNSAPDKSGLPSDRFSAERTGGSVSTLTIQRTQQEDSAVYLCVSSLGEVTDTQYFGPGTRLTVL.

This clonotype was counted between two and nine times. This CDR3 is CASSPGQGRRTDTQYF. The CDR3 DNA is TGCGCCAGCAGCCCCGGACAGGGAAGACGCACAGATACGCAGTATTTT. This chain joins TRBV5-1 and TRBJ2-3; 8 nucleotides match TRBD1. This CDR3 has 16 amino acids. Per germline, CDR1 SGHRS and CDR2 YFSETQ. Trimming took 4 bases from V and 1 from J; bases not matched to a gene: 8.

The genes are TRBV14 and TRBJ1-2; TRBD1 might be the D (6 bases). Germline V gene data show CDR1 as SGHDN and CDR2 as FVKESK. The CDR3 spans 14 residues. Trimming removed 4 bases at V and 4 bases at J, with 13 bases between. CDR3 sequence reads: CASSPTQGSYGYTF. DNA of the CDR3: TGTGCCAGCAGCCCAACTCAGGGGTCCTATGGCTACACCTTC.

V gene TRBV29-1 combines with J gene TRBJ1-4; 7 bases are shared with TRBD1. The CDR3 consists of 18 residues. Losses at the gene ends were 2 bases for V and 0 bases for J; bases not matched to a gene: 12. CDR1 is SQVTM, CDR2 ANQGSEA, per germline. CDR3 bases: TGCAGCGTTGAATTGACAGGGACCCGTTCTTCAACTAATGAAAAACTGTTTTTT. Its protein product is CSVELTGTRSSTNEKLFF.

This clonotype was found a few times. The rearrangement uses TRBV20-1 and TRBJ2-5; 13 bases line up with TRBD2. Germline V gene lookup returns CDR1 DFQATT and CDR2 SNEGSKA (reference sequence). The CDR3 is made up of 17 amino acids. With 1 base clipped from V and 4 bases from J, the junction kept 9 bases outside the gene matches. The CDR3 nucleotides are TGCAGTGCTAGAGTAAGAACTAGCGGGAGGGCCCGAGAGACCCAGTACTTC. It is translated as CSARVRTSGRARETQYF.

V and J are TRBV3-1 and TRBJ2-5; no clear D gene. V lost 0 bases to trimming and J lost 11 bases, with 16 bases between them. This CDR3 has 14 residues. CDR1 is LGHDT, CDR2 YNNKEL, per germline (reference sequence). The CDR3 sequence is CASSQDSLGLNQYF. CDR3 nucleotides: TGTGCCAGCAGCCAAGATTCACTGGGCCTAAATCAGTACTTC.

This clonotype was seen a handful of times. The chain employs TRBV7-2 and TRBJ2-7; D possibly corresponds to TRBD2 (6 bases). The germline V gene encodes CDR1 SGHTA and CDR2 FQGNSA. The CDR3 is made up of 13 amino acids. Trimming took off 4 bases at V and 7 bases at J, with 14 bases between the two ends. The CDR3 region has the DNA TGTGCCAGCAGCTCCCGTAGGGCGGGAGAGCAGTACTTC. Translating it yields CASSSRRAGEQYF.

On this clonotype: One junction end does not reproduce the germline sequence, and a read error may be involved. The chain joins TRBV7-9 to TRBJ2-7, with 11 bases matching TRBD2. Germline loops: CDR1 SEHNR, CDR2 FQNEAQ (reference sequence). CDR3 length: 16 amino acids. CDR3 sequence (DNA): TGTGCCAGCAGATTAGGGACTAGCGGAACCTACAATGAGCAGTACTTC. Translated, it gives CASRLGTSGTYNEQYF.

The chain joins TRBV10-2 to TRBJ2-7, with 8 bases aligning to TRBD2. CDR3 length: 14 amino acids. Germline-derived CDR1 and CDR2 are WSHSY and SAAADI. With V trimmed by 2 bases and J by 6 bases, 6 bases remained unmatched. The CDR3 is CASSERTSLGEQYF. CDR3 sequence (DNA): TGCGCCAGCAGTGAGAGGACTAGCCTGGGCGAGCAGTACTTC.

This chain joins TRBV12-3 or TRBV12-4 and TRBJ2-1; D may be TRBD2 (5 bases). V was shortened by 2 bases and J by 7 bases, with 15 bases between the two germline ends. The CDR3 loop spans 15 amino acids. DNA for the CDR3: TGTGCCAGCAGTTTACAGGCCGGGGTTACAAATGAGCAGTTCTTC. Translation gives CASSLQAGVTNEQFF.